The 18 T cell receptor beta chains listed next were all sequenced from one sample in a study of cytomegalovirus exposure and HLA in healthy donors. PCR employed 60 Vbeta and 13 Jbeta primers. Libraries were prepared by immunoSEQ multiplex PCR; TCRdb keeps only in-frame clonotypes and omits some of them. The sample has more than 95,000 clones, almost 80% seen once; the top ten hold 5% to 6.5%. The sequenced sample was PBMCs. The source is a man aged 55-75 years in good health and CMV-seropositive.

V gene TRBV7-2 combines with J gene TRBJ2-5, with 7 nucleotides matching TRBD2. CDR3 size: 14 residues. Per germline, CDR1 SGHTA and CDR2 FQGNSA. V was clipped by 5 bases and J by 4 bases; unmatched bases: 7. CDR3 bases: TGTGCCAGCAGCCTCTCCGGGGGGAGAGAGACCCAGTACTTC. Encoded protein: CASSLSGGRETQYF.

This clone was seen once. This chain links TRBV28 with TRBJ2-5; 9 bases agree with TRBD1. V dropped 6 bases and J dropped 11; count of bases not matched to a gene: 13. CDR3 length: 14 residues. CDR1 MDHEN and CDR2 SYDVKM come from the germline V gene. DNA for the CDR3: TGTGCCAGCAGGAACCGGGACAGGGCGGGAGAGCAGTACTTC. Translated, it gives CASRNRDRAGEQYF.

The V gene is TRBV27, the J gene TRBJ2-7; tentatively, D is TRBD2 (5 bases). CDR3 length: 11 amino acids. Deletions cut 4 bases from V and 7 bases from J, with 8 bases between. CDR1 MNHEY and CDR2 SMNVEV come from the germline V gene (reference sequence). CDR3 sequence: CASSSGGEQYF. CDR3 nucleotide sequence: TGTGCCAGCAGTTCAGGAGGAGAGCAGTACTTC.

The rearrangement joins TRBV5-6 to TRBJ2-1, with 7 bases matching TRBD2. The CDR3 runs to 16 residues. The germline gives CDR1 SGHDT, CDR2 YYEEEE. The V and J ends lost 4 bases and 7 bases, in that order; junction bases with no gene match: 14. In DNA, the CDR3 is TGTGCCAGCAGCCCACTCGGGGCCGGGGGGTGGAATGAGCAGTTCTTC. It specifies CASSPLGAGGWNEQFF.

The CDR3 DNA sequence: TGTGCCAGCAGTGATCGGACATGGAGTTCACCCCTCCACTTT. Translation: CASSDRTWSSPLHF. This chain links TRBV25-1 with TRBJ1-6; D perhaps matches TRBD1 (5 bases). The V gene's germline CDR1 is MGHDK and CDR2 SYGVNS. V was clipped by 3 bases and J by 9 bases, with 12 bases between them. CDR3 size: 14 residues.

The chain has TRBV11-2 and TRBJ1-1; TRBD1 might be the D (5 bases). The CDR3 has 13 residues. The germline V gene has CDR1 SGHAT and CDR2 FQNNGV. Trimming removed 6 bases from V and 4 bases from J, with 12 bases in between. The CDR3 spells CASRTGGGTEAFF. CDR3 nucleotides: TGTGCCAGCAGGACGGGGGGGGGCACTGAAGCTTTCTTT.

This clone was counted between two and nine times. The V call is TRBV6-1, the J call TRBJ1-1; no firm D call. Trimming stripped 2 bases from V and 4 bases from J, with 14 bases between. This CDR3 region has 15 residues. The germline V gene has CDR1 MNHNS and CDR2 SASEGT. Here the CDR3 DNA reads TGTGCCAGCAGTGAATCGAGAGTGGGCCTCACTGAAGCTTTCTTT. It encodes CASSESRVGLTEAFF.

CDR3 DNA: TGTGCCAGCAGCCCCGCGGGGACTAGCGGGGGGACCCAGTACTTC. Its translation: CASSPAGTSGGTQYF. The rearrangement uses TRBV7-9 and TRBJ2-5, with 14 bases aligning to TRBD2. Germline values: CDR1 SEHNR, CDR2 FQNEAQ (reference sequence). The ends lost 5 bases at V and 7 bases at J; junction bases unmatched: 6. The CDR3 length is 15 residues.

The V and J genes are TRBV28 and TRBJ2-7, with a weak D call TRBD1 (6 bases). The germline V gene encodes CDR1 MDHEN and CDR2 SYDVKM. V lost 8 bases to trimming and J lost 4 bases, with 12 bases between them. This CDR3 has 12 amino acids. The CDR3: CASGQNSYEQYF. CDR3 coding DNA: TGTGCCAGCGGACAGAACTCTTACGAGCAGTACTTC.

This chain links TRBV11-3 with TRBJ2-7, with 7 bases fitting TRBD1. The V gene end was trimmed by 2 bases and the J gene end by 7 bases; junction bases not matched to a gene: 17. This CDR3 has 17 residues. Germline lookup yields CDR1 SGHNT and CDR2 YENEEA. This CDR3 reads CASSLRRTRDSPFEQYF. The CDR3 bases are TGTGCCAGCAGCTTAAGGAGAACCCGGGACAGCCCGTTTGAGCAGTACTTC. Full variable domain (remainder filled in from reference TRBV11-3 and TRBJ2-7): EAGVVQSPRYKIIEKKQPVAFWCNPISGHNTLYWYLQNLGQGPELLIRYENEEAVDDSQLPKDRFSAERLKGVDSTLKIQPAELGDSAVYLCASSLRRTRDSPFEQYFGPGTRLTVT.

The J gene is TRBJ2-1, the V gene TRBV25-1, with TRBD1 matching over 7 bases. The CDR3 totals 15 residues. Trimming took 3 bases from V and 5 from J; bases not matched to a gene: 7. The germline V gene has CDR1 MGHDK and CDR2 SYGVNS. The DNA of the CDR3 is TGTGCCAGCAGTGACCCGGGACAGAAAGACAATGAGCAGTTCTTC. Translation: CASSDPGQKDNEQFF.

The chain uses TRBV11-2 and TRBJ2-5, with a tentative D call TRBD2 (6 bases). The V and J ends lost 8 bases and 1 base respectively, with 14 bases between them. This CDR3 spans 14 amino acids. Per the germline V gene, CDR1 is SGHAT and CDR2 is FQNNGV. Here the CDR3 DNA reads TGTGCCAGCGGGACCCGGAGGGCCCAAGAGACCCAGTACTTC. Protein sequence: CASGTRRAQETQYF.

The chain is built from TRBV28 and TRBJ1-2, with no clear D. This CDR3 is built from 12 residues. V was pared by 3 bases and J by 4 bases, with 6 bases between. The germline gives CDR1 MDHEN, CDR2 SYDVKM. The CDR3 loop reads CASSFQRYGYTF. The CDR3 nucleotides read TGTGCCAGCAGTTTCCAGCGCTATGGCTACACCTTC.

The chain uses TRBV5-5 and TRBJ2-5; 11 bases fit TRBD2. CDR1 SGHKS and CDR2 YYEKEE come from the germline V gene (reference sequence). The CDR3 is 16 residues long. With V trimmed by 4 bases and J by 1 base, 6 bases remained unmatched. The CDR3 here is CASSAFLAGGQETQYF. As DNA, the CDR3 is TGTGCCAGCAGCGCCTTTCTAGCGGGGGGCCAAGAGACCCAGTACTTC.

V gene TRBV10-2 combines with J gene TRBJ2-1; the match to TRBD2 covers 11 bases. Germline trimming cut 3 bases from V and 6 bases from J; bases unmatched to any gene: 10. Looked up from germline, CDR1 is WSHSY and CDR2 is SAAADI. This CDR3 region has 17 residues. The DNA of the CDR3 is TGCGCCAGCAGTGAATTGTTCGGGACTAGCGGAGCCAATGAGCAGTTCTTC. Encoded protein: CASSELFGTSGANEQFF.

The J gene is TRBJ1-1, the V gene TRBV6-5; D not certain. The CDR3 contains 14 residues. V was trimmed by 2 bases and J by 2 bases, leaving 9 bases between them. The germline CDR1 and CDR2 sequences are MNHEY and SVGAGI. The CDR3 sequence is CASSYHSGNTEAFF. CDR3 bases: TGTGCCAGCAGTTACCACTCGGGAAACACTGAAGCTTTCTTT.

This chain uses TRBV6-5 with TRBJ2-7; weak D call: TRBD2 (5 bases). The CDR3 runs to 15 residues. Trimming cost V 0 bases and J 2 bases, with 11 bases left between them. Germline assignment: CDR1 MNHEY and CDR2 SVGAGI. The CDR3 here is CASSYSSGKAYEQYF. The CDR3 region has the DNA TGTGCCAGCAGTTACTCGTCCGGGAAGGCCTACGAGCAGTACTTC.

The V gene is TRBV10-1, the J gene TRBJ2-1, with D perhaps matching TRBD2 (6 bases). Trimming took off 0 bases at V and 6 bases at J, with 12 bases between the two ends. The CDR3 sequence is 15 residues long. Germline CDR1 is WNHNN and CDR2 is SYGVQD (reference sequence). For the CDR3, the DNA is TGCGCCAGCAGTGAGTCGCGGGGCTGGGGCAATGAGCAGTTCTTC. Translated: CASSESRGWGNEQFF.